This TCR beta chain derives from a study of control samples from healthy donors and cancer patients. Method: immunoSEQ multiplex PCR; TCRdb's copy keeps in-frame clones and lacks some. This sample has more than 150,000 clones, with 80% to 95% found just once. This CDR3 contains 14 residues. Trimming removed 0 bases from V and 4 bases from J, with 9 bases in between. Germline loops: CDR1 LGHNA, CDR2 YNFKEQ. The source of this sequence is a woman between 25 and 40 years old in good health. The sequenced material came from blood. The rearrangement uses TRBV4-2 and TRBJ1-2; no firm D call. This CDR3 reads CASSQDDNLYGYTF. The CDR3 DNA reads TGTGCCAGCAGCCAAGATGACAACCTCTATGGCTACACCTTC.